A single sample is the source of the 22 T cell receptor beta chains below, sequenced in a study of shared clonotypes between healthy human individuals. Data came from immunoSEQ multiplex PCR; TCRdb stores just in-frame clones and leaves some out. The sample carries fewer than 350,000 clones, roughly 84% recorded once. Sequenced sample: memory CD8+ T cells sorted from blood. Subset noted: CD45RO+ cells pooled with CCR7-negative TemRA cells. Receptors originate from a man between 18 and 29 years old in good health.

This chain connects TRBV7-9 to TRBJ2-7; D is possibly TRBD1 (6 bases). Trimming cost V 1 base and J 7 bases, with 11 bases left between them. Germline V gives CDR1 SEHNR, CDR2 FQNEAQ (reference sequence). This CDR3 is built from 13 residues. The CDR3 DNA reads TGTGCCAGCAGCTTAGGGGACATTTGGGAGCAGTACTTC. It specifies CASSLGDIWEQYF. Full variable domain (missing parts from reference TRBV7-9 and TRBJ2-7): DTGVSQNPRHKITKRGQNVTFRCDPISEHNRLYWYRQTLGQGPEFLTYFQNEAQLEKSRLLSDRFSAERPKGSFSTLEIQRTEQGDSAMYLCASSLGDIWEQYFGPGTRLTVT.

V and J are TRBV25-1 and TRBJ2-7; 8 bases match TRBD1. The germline gives CDR1 MGHDK, CDR2 SYGVNS. V was pared by 1 base and J by 3 bases, with 2 bases of the junction left unmatched. The CDR3 is made up of 14 amino acids. CDR3 loop: CASSEFGQGYEQYF. DNA for the CDR3: TGTGCCAGCAGTGAATTTGGACAGGGCTACGAGCAGTACTTC.

The DNA of the CDR3 is TGTGCCAGCCCTCCCGCGAGACTAGCGGGGGACAACACCGGGGAGCTGTTTTTT. Translation gives CASPPARLAGDNTGELFF. The V gene is TRBV2, the J gene TRBJ2-2; 12 positions agree with TRBD2. V shed 8 bases, J shed 2 bases, and the junction held 12 bases outside the gene matches. CDR1 and CDR2 from the germline V gene are SNHLY and FYNNEI. The CDR3 runs to 18 residues.

V and J are TRBV28 and TRBJ2-2; 7 bases match TRBD1. This CDR3 has 15 amino acids. Per the germline V gene, CDR1 is MDHEN and CDR2 is SYDVKM. The J segment lost 3 bases and the V segment lost 6 bases, leaving 7 bases of the junction unmatched. For the CDR3, the DNA is TGTGCCAGCAGCCAGGGGGTAAGGGACACCGGGGAGCTGTTTTTT. Translated: CASSQGVRDTGELFF.

This chain joins TRBV4-3 and TRBJ2-7; D gene uncertain. The CDR3 has 12 amino acids. Germline-derived CDR1 and CDR2 are LGHNA and YSLEER. Trimming pared 5 bases from V and 4 bases from J, leaving 9 bases between. For the CDR3, the DNA is TGCGCCAGCAGCAACTACGGGTACGAGCAGTACTTC. Encoded protein: CASSNYGYEQYF.

The J gene is TRBJ2-2, the V gene TRBV5-4; TRBD2 aligns across 9 bases. CDR1 and CDR2 (germline): SGHNT, YYREEE (reference sequence). This CDR3 comprises 16 residues. The trim removed 3 bases at V and 1 base at J, leaving 4 bases unmatched. In DNA, the CDR3 is TGTGCCAGCAGCTCGCCGACTAGCGGGAACACCGGGGAGCTGTTTTTT. Residues: CASSSPTSGNTGELFF.

This chain uses TRBV27 with TRBJ1-1, with a weak D call TRBD1 (5 bases). Per germline, CDR1 MNHEY and CDR2 SMNVEV (reference sequence). Trimming left V 0 bases short and J 6 bases short, with 11 bases between. The CDR3 covers 14 residues. This CDR3 is CASSLSTWGAEAFF. The CDR3 DNA sequence: TGTGCCAGCAGTTTATCTACGTGGGGGGCTGAAGCTTTCTTT.

This clone has a single count. The V call is TRBV6-5, the J call TRBJ2-3, with TRBD2 matching 8 bases. Trimming took 4 bases from V and 2 from J; bases not matched to a gene: 5. CDR1 and CDR2 from the germline V gene are MNHEY and SVGAGI. The CDR3 runs to 15 residues. The CDR3 here is CASSSGGTFTDTQYF. CDR3 coding DNA: TGTGCCAGCAGTTCGGGAGGGACTTTCACAGATACGCAGTATTTT.

The sample holds a few counts of this clone. This chain connects TRBV9 to TRBJ1-4, with a possible D match to TRBD1 (5 bases). CDR1 is SGDLS and CDR2 is YYNGEE in the germline V gene. Trimming pared 4 bases from V and 8 bases from J, leaving 12 bases between. The CDR3 sequence is 13 residues long. DNA of the CDR3: TGTGCCAGCAGCACTGGGGGAGAAGAAAAACTGTTTTTT. Amino acid sequence: CASSTGGEEKLFF.

J is TRBJ2-7 and V is TRBV10-2, with TRBD2 as a possible D gene (7 bases). The CDR3 extends over 14 amino acids. CDR1 WSHSY and CDR2 SAAADI come from the germline V gene. Trimming cost V 0 bases and J 3 bases, with 9 bases left between them. CDR3: CASSESRGGYEQYF. CDR3 DNA sequence: TGCGCCAGCAGTGAGTCGAGGGGGGGCTACGAGCAGTACTTC.

The chain links TRBV6-1 to TRBJ2-7; D is ambiguous. This CDR3 is 15 amino acids long. The V gene lost 5 bases and the J gene lost 0 bases, with 14 bases spanning the gap. Germline V gene data show CDR1 as MNHNS and CDR2 as SASEGT. CDR3 DNA sequence: TGTGCCAGCAGTTCGCATTACATGGTCTCCTACGAGCAGTACTTC. Its translation: CASSSHYMVSYEQYF.

The CDR3 region is CASSFWAGITSTDTQYF. In DNA form, the CDR3 reads TGTGCCAGCAGCTTTTGGGCGGGTATCACTAGCACAGATACGCAGTATTTT. The chain has TRBV11-2 and TRBJ2-3; possibly TRBD2 for D (5 bases). Trimming took 3 bases from V and 0 from J, leaving 16 bases between them. CDR3 length: 17 residues. Germline CDR1 and CDR2: SGHAT and FQNNGV.

This clone has only one observation. The gene calls are TRBV2 and TRBJ1-1; the D gene is possibly TRBD1 (6 bases). V was trimmed by 9 bases and J by 8 bases, leaving 16 bases between them. This CDR3 region has 12 residues. Germline values: CDR1 SNHLY, CDR2 FYNNEI. CDR3 nucleotide sequence: TGTGCCAGAGGAATACAGGGCCCGGAAGCTTTCTTT. It translates to CARGIQGPEAFF.

This rearrangement joins TRBV27 to TRBJ2-1; TRBD2 agrees at 11 bases. V dropped 5 bases and J dropped 7; count of bases not matched to a gene: 10. The germline gives CDR1 MNHEY, CDR2 SMNVEV (reference sequence). The CDR3 is 16 amino acids. CDR3 DNA: TGTGCCAGCAGTGGGAGCCCTCTAGCGGGAGGTAATGAGCAGTTCTTC. It translates to CASSGSPLAGGNEQFF.

This clone was found once. The chain joins TRBV5-4 to TRBJ1-1; TRBD1 agrees at 9 bases. Germline assignment: CDR1 SGHNT and CDR2 YYREEE (reference sequence). The CDR3 covers 14 residues. The V gene end was trimmed by 3 bases and the J gene end by 1 base; junction bases not matched to a gene: 1. The CDR3: CASSWTGANTEAFF. CDR3 nucleotide sequence: TGTGCCAGCAGCTGGACAGGGGCGAACACTGAAGCTTTCTTT.

The V gene is TRBV6-6, the J gene TRBJ2-7; 7 bases fit TRBD1. V shed 5 bases and J 1 base; nucleotides not matched to a gene: 5. The CDR3 runs 14 residues. From germline, CDR1 is MNHNY and CDR2 SVGAGI (reference sequence). CDR3 loop: CASSLTGESYEQYF. In nucleotides, the CDR3 is TGTGCCAGCAGTCTCACAGGGGAGTCCTACGAGCAGTACTTC.

J is TRBJ2-6 and V is TRBV4-3; 8 positions agree with TRBD1. This CDR3 is built from 17 residues. Per the germline V gene, CDR1 is LGHNA and CDR2 is YSLEER. With 4 bases clipped from V and 4 bases from J, the junction kept 9 bases outside the gene matches. CDR3 sequence reads: CASSLTWTGYGANVLTF. The CDR3 DNA sequence: TGCGCCAGCAGCCTAACATGGACAGGGTACGGGGCCAACGTCCTGACTTTC.

The rearrangement joins TRBV2 to TRBJ2-7; 9 bases fit TRBD2. V lost 7 bases and J lost 0; bases outside the gene matches: 7. This CDR3 region has 15 residues. Germline-derived CDR1 and CDR2 are SNHLY and FYNNEI. The CDR3 sequence: CASNPGLATSYEQYF. Written as DNA, the CDR3 is TGTGCCAGCAACCCCGGACTAGCGACCTCCTACGAGCAGTACTTC.

V gene TRBV28 combines with J gene TRBJ2-4; no clear D. Trimming took off 6 bases at V and 0 bases at J, with 15 bases between the two ends. This CDR3 comprises 16 residues. Germline assignment: CDR1 MDHEN and CDR2 SYDVKM. The CDR3 sequence is CASSPIVPLAKNIQYF. The CDR3 bases are TGTGCCAGCAGCCCTATAGTACCCCTAGCCAAAAACATTCAGTACTTC.

The chain has TRBV4-1 and TRBJ2-3; 9 bases are a match to TRBD2. The germline CDR1 and CDR2 sequences are MGHRA and YSYEKL. With 4 bases clipped from V and 2 bases from J, the junction kept 16 bases outside the gene matches. The length of the CDR3 is 19 residues. The CDR3 sequence: CASSPLAGTESEYTDTQYF. The CDR3 DNA reads as TGCGCCAGCAGCCCCCTAGCGGGAACGGAGTCGGAGTACACAGATACGCAGTATTTT.

The chain combines TRBV5-1 with TRBJ1-1; unclear D gene. Germline CDR1 and CDR2: SGHRS and YFSETQ. V was shortened by 2 bases and J by 1 base, with 6 bases between the two germline ends. The CDR3 sequence is 13 residues long. The CDR3 DNA follows: TGCGCCAGCAGCTTATCCCAGAACACTGAAGCTTTCTTT. Its protein is CASSLSQNTEAFF.

This sequence joins TRBV29-1 and TRBJ2-7; D may correspond to TRBD1 or TRBD2 (6 bases each). The CDR3 spans 15 residues. CDR1 is SQVTM and CDR2 is ANQGSEA in the germline V gene. Trimming took off 4 bases at V and 5 bases at J, with 21 bases between the two ends. The DNA for the CDR3 is TGCAGCGTTGGAGGTGGGGGGCTGAGTACCGACGAGCAGTACTTC. Its protein is CSVGGGGLSTDEQYF.